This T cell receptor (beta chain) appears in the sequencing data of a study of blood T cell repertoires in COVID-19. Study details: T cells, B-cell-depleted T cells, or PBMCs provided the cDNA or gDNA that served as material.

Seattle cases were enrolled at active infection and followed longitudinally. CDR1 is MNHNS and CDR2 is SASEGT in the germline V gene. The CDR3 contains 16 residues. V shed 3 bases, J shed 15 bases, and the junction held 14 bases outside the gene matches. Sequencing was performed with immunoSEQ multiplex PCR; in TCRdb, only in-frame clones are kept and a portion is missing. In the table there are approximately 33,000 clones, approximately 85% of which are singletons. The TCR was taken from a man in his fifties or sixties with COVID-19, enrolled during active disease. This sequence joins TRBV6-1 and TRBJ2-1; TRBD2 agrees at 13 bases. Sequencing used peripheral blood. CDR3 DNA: TGTGCCAGCAGTGATAGGCCCGGGACTAGCGGGATTCGGGGGTTCTTC. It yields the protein CASSDRPGTSGIRGFF.